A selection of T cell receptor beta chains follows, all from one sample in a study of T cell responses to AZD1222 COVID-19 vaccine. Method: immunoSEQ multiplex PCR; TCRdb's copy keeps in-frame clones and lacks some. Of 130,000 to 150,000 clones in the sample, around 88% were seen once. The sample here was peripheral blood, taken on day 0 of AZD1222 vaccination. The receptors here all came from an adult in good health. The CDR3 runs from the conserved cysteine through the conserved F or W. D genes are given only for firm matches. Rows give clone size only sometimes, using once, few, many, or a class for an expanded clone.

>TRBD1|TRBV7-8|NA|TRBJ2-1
TGTGCCAGCAGCTTAGCGGGACAGGGGGCATCCAATGAGCAGTTCTTC
CASSLAGQGASNEQFF
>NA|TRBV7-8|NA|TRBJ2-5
TGTGCCAGCAGCTTCTTCAAGACGACAGGACAAGAGACCCAGTACTTC
CASSFFKTTGQETQYF
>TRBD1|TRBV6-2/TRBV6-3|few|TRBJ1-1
TGTGCCAGCAGTTATTCCCAGGGGGCCGGGGTGACTGAAGCTTTCTTT
CASSYSQGAGVTEAFF
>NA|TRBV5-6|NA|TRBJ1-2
TGTGCCAGCAGCGTCTACAGGGCTAACTATGGCTACACCTTC
CASSVYRANYGYTF
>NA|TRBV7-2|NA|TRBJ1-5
TGTGCCAGCAGCGGAAGAGGGGGAAGTCAGCCCCAGCATTTT
CASSGRGGSQPQHF
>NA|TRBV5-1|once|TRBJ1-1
TGCGCCAGCAAACAGGACGTAAACACTGAAGCTTTCTTT
CASKQDVNTEAFF
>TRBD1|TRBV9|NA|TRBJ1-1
TGTGCCAGCAGCGTAAGTCGGGACAGAGTATTGAACACTGAAGCTTTCTTT
CASSVSRDRVLNTEAFF
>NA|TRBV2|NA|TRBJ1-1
TGTGCCAGCAGCGAGTGGGGAACCGAAGCTTTCTTT
CASSEWGTEAFF
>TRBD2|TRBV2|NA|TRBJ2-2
TGTGCCAGCAGATCGGGGACTAGCTCCGGGGAGCTGTTTTTT
CASRSGTSSGELFF
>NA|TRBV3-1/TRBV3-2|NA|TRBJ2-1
TGTGCCAGCAGCCAAGTAACCAAGCGGCCTGTTGAGCAGTTCTTC
CASSQVTKRPVEQFF
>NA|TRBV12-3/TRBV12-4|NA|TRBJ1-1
TGTGCCAGCAGCAGGGGATCGGTCACTGAAGCTTTCTTT
CASSRGSVTEAFF
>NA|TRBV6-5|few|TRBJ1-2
TGTGCCAGCAGCCCCCGACAGGCAGCCCTTGGGGGCTACACCTTC
CASSPRQAALGGYTF
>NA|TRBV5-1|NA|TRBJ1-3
TGCGCCAGCAGCTTGGTCCCGAGGAGACTCTCTGGAAACACCATATATTTT
CASSLVPRRLSGNTIYF
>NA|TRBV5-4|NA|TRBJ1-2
TGTGCCAGCAGCTTGGCAGGGGTTCACCGTGGCTACACCTTC
CASSLAGVHRGYTF
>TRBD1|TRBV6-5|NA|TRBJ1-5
TGTGCCAGCAGGGACAGGGGTGGACAGCCCCAGCATTTT
CASRDRGGQPQHF
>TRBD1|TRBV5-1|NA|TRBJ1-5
TGCGCCAGCAGCTTGGGGGACAGTCCGAATCAGCCCCAGCATTTT
CASSLGDSPNQPQHF